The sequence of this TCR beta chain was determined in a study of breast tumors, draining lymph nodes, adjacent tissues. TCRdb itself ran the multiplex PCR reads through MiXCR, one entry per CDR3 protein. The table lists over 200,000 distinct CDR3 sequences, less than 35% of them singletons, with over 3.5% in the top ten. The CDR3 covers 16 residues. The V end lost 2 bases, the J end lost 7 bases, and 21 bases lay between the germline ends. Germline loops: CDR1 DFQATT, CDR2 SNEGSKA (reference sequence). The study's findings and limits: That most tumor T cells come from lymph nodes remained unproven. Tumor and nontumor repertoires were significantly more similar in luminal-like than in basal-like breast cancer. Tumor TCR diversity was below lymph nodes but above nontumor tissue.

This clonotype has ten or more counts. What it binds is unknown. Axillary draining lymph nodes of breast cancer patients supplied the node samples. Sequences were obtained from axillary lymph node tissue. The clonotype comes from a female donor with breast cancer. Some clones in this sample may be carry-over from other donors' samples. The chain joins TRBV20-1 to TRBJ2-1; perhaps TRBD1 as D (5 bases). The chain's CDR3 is CSARLRRVGASNEQFF. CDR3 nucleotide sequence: TGCAGTGCTAGACTTAGGAGAGTTGGGGCTAGTAATGAGCAGTTCTTC.